Listed below are T cell receptor beta chains from one sample, sequenced in a study of CXCR3-negative and CXCR3-positive naive CD8 T cells. TCRdb re-called the 5' RACE reads; one entry per CDR3 protein, DNA not given. This repertoire includes about 89,000 distinct CDR3 sequences. The sample was naive CXCR3+ CD8+ T cells from blood. These receptors all stem from a human donor in good health. Some clones in this sample may be carry-over from other donors' samples. The CDR3 runs from the conserved cysteine through the conserved F or W.

V gene: TRBV20-1; J gene: TRBJ2-7; CDR3 length: 14; CDR3 protein: CSADYEEYGYEQYF
V gene: TRBV5-5; J gene: TRBJ2-5; CDR3 length: 16; CDR3 protein: CASSLEEGGLQETQYF
V gene: TRBV5-4; J gene: TRBJ1-1; CDR3 length: 11; CDR3 protein: CASSSVKGAFF
V gene: TRBV7-8; J gene: TRBJ2-2; CDR3 length: 14; CDR3 protein: CASSSGSYTGELFF
V gene: TRBV28; J gene: TRBJ1-1; CDR3 length: 13; CDR3 protein: CASSPAGHTEAFF
V gene: TRBV19; J gene: TRBJ2-4; CDR3 length: 13; CDR3 protein: CASNEEGRNIQYF
V gene: TRBV4-3; J gene: TRBJ2-7; CDR3 length: 13; CDR3 protein: CASSQSGGDEQYF
V gene: TRBV28; J gene: TRBJ2-5; CDR3 length: 14; CDR3 protein: CASSFPDRGETQYF
V gene: TRBV7-2; J gene: TRBJ1-4; CDR3 length: 14; CDR3 protein: CASSLRVASGKLFF
V gene: TRBV7-9; J gene: TRBJ2-7; CDR3 length: 17; CDR3 protein: CASSSLKVTGASYEQYF
V gene: TRBV29-1; J gene: TRBJ1-2; CDR3 length: 15; CDR3 protein: CSVLTGEFSNYGYTF
V gene: TRBV6-2/TRBV6-3; J gene: TRBJ2-1; CDR3 length: 15; CDR3 protein: CASSSLWMIDNEQFF
V gene: TRBV29-1; J gene: TRBJ2-7; CDR3 length: 14; CDR3 protein: CSVNEGTAGYEQYF
V gene: TRBV9; J gene: TRBJ2-7; CDR3 length: 14; CDR3 protein: CASSVAYSSYEQYF
V gene: TRBV6-2/TRBV6-3; J gene: TRBJ2-7; CDR3 length: 18; CDR3 protein: CASGVPGTSGSTSYEQYF
V gene: TRBV11-1; J gene: TRBJ2-3; CDR3 length: 12; CDR3 protein: CASSFLPDTQYF
V gene: TRBV19; J gene: TRBJ2-2; CDR3 length: 11; CDR3 protein: CASSTAGELFF
V gene: TRBV28; J gene: TRBJ2-7; CDR3 length: 15; CDR3 protein: CASSSRRQGAYEQYF
V gene: TRBV5-1; J gene: TRBJ2-7; CDR3 length: 15; CDR3 protein: CASSYGVSGGYEQYF
V gene: TRBV28; J gene: TRBJ2-1; CDR3 length: 13; CDR3 protein: CASSFSSYNEQFF
V gene: TRBV15; J gene: TRBJ2-1; CDR3 length: 15; CDR3 protein: CATSPRTSAGNEQFF
V gene: TRBV4-1; J gene: TRBJ2-7; CDR3 length: 15; CDR3 protein: CASSQVGTGYYEQYF
V gene: TRBV3-1; J gene: TRBJ2-3; CDR3 length: 17; CDR3 protein: CASSQEQSSSLTDTQYF
V gene: TRBV10-3; J gene: TRBJ1-2; CDR3 length: 14; CDR3 protein: CAISSLPGGYGYTF
V gene: TRBV7-9; J gene: TRBJ1-4; CDR3 length: 15; CDR3 protein: CASSRGGETNEKLFF
V gene: TRBV12-3/TRBV12-4; J gene: TRBJ1-2; CDR3 length: 12; CDR3 protein: CASSLGHYGYTF
V gene: TRBV29-1; J gene: TRBJ2-1; CDR3 length: 18; CDR3 protein: CSVDGGFEGEANWNEQFF
V gene: TRBV27; J gene: TRBJ1-1; CDR3 length: 17; CDR3 protein: CASSSYTTDSAFTEAFF
V gene: TRBV7-8; J gene: TRBJ2-2; CDR3 length: 17; CDR3 protein: CASSLVAGGLNTGELFF
V gene: TRBV6-2/TRBV6-3; J gene: TRBJ2-1; CDR3 length: 12; CDR3 protein: CASSRQNNEQFF
V gene: TRBV14; J gene: TRBJ1-1; CDR3 length: 14; CDR3 protein: CASSQRQGGTEAFF
V gene: TRBV5-1; J gene: TRBJ2-4; CDR3 length: 15; CDR3 protein: CASSSPGQQKNIQYF
V gene: TRBV7-8; J gene: TRBJ2-3; CDR3 length: 14; CDR3 protein: CASSPRQTTDTQYF
V gene: TRBV28; J gene: TRBJ2-3; CDR3 length: 15; CDR3 protein: CASSQPTGEEDTQYF